These T cell receptor beta chains were read from a single sample in a study of CD8 T cells in Susac syndrome. Each CDR3 protein is one row after TCRdb ran MiXCR on the immunoSEQ multiplex PCR reads. The data show 180,000 or so distinct CDR3 sequences, just under 95% seen once. The sequenced sample was CD4+ T cells from PBMCs. These receptors all come from a human donor in good health. Each CDR3 is given with its conserved first and last residue. The D gene is left open where the match is weak. Clone size is shown for a subset of rows, as once, few, many or a class of expanded clone.

V gene,D gene,J gene,clone size,CDR3 DNA,CDR3 protein
TRBV9,TRBD1,TRBJ2-1,.,TGTGCCAGCAGCGTAGAGGGACAGCCCTACAATGAGCAGTTCTTC,CASSVEGQPYNEQFF
TRBV3-1,.,TRBJ2-2,.,TGTGCCAGCAGCCAAGTAACAAGCGGGGAGCTGTTTTTT,CASSQVTSGELFF
TRBV30,.,TRBJ1-5,once,TGTGCCTGGCAATCGACAGGAAGGCAGCCCCAGCATTTT,CAWQSTGRQPQHF
TRBV29-1,TRBD1,TRBJ2-5,.,TGCAGCGCTATTCCGGGACAGGGTGATGGAGAGACCCAGTACTTC,CSAIPGQGDGETQYF
TRBV20-1,.,TRBJ2-1,.,TGCAGTGCTAGAGGGAGGGGGCAGGGGGAGAATGAGCAGTTCTTC,CSARGRGQGENEQFF
TRBV6-2/TRBV6-3,.,TRBJ2-7,.,TGTGCCAGCACCGGGGCGGCCTACGAGCAGTACTTC,CASTGAAYEQYF
TRBV9,.,TRBJ1-2,.,TGTGCCAGCAGCCTCGACAGAACTAACTATGGCTACACCTTC,CASSLDRTNYGYTF
TRBV7-9,.,TRBJ2-7,.,TGTGCCAGCAGCTTAGTGGACAGCGTCTACGAGCAGTACTTC,CASSLVDSVYEQYF
TRBV29-1,TRBD2,TRBJ2-1,.,TGCAGCGTTGAAGAGGTAGCGGGGTACTCCTACAATGAGCAGTTCTTC,CSVEEVAGYSYNEQFF
TRBV7-2,TRBD2,TRBJ2-2,.,TGTGCCAGCAGCTTAGATGGCGGGAGCGCGAACACCGGGGAGCTGTTTTTT,CASSLDGGSANTGELFF
TRBV30,.,TRBJ2-4,.,TGTGCCTGGAGGGGAAAAAACATTCAGTACTTC,CAWRGKNIQYF
TRBV7-2,TRBD2,TRBJ2-1,.,TGTGCCAGCAGCTCCGGACTAGCGGCACTCAATGAGCAGTTCTTC,CASSSGLAALNEQFF
TRBV6-2/TRBV6-3,TRBD2,TRBJ2-7,once,TGTGCCAGCAGTTACATTGGGACTAGCAGGTCCTACGAGCAGTACTTC,CASSYIGTSRSYEQYF
TRBV29-1,TRBD2,TRBJ2-7,.,TGCAGCGTCCCCGGGCTAGCGGGAGGCGAGCAGTACTTC,CSVPGLAGGEQYF
TRBV7-9,.,TRBJ2-5,.,TGTGCCAGCAGCTTACAGACCTTTGGCGTAGAGACCCAGTACTTC,CASSLQTFGVETQYF
TRBV11-1,.,TRBJ2-1,.,TGTGCCAGCAGATCCGGACAGAGCTCCTACAATGAGCAGTTCTTC,CASRSGQSSYNEQFF
TRBV3-1,TRBD1,TRBJ1-1,.,TGTGCCAGCAGCCGGACAGGGGGCAAGAACACTGAAGCTTTCTTT,CASSRTGGKNTEAFF
TRBV24-1,.,TRBJ2-1,.,TGTGCCACCAGTGAGGCCCAGGGGTACAATGAGCAGTTCTTC,CATSEAQGYNEQFF
TRBV20-1,TRBD2,TRBJ2-1,.,TGCAGTGTAGCGGGAGATTCAGACAATGAGCAGTTCTTC,CSVAGDSDNEQFF
TRBV20-1,.,TRBJ2-5,.,TGCAGTGCTAGAGCAGGGGCACAGAGAGAGACCCAGTACTTC,CSARAGAQRETQYF
TRBV11-3,.,TRBJ2-1,.,TGTGCCAGCAGCTCTGGGCAGGGGATGGGGAATGAGCAGTTCTTC,CASSSGQGMGNEQFF
TRBV18,.,TRBJ1-5,once,TGTGCCAGCTCACCACCAGACAGGCCTAATCAGCCCCAGCATTTT,CASSPPDRPNQPQHF
TRBV18,.,TRBJ1-4,.,TGTGCCAGCTCACTCGGGAATTTTGAAAAACTGTTTTTT,CASSLGNFEKLFF
TRBV14,.,TRBJ2-4,.,TGTGCCAGCAGCCAAGTTAATGAGAAAGCTAACATTCAGTACTTC,CASSQVNEKANIQYF
TRBV9,.,TRBJ2-5,.,TGTGCCAGCAGCGTAGTGGGCAGGGAGGAGACCCAGTACTTC,CASSVVGREETQYF
TRBV29-1,TRBD2,TRBJ2-2,.,TGCAGCGCGGGAGGCTTGAACACCGGGGAGCTGTTTTTT,CSAGGLNTGELFF
TRBV3-1,TRBD1,TRBJ2-5,.,TGTGCCAGCAGCACCCGACAGACAGGGGAGACCCAGTACTTC,CASSTRQTGETQYF
TRBV14,.,TRBJ1-1,once,TGTGCCAGCAGCTACAGGAACACTGAAGCTTTCTTT,CASSYRNTEAFF
TRBV4-2,.,TRBJ2-1,.,TGTGCCAGCAGCCAAGATCACGGCGCCGGGGGTGAGCAGTTCTTC,CASSQDHGAGGEQFF
TRBV29-1,TRBD2,TRBJ2-7,.,TGCAGCGTCCGAGGGCTAGCGGGCGACTACGAGCAGTACTTC,CSVRGLAGDYEQYF
TRBV29-1,TRBD1,TRBJ1-2,.,TGCAGCGTCCCGGGACAGGGGCCGGGATGGTATGGCTACACCTTC,CSVPGQGPGWYGYTF
TRBV4-1,TRBD1,TRBJ2-7,.,TGCGCCAGCAGCCAGATAACAGGGGGGCCCTACGAGCAGTACTTC,CASSQITGGPYEQYF
TRBV7-2,TRBD1,TRBJ2-1,.,TGTGCCAGCAGCTTAGACAGGGGGCTCTACAATGAGCAGTTCTTC,CASSLDRGLYNEQFF
TRBV5-1,.,TRBJ2-2,.,TGCGCCAGCAGCTTCACGACGCGAACCGGGGAGCTGTTTTTT,CASSFTTRTGELFF
TRBV25-1,TRBD2,TRBJ2-2,.,TGTGCCAGCAGTGATCCGGGACTACCTACCGGGGAGCTGTTTTTT,CASSDPGLPTGELFF
TRBV20-1,.,TRBJ2-3,.,TGCAGTGCTAGGCCCAGCGGAAGCACAGATACGCAGTATTTT,CSARPSGSTDTQYF
TRBV29-1,.,TRBJ2-1,.,TGCAGCGTTGCTCACCGGGATGAGCAGTTCTTC,CSVAHRDEQFF
TRBV12-3/TRBV12-4,TRBD1,TRBJ1-1,.,TGTGCCAGCAGTCCGCTATTGGACAGGGCGTCCCAGTACGCTGAAGCTTTCTTT,CASSPLLDRASQYAEAFF
TRBV4-2,.,TRBJ2-2,.,TGTGCCAGCAGCCAAGATGCTGACGGGAGTCGGACCGGGGAGCTGTTTTTT,CASSQDADGSRTGELFF
TRBV23-1,.,TRBJ1-5,.,TGCGCCAGCAGTCAACCAGGGTTGTTCCACAATCAGCCCCAGCATTTT,CASSQPGLFHNQPQHF